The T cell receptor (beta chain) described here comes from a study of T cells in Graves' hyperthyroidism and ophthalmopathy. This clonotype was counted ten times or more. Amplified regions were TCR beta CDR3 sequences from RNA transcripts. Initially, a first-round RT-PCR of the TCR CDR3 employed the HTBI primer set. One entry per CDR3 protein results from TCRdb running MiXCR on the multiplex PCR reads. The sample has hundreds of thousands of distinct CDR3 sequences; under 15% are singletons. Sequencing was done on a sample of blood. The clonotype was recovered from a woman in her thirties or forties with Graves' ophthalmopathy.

The CDR3 region has the DNA TGCGCCAGCAGGTCCAGGGAAGGAAACATTCAGTACTTC. Residues: CASRSREGNIQYF. The V call is TRBV5-1, the J call TRBJ2-4, with D perhaps matching TRBD1 (5 bases). CDR3 length equals 13 residues. Trimming pared 5 bases from V and 6 bases from J, leaving 12 bases between. Germline V lookup: CDR1 SGHRS, CDR2 YFSETQ. Looking up the rest from reference TRBV5-1 and TRBJ2-4 gives the full variable domain: KAGVTQTPRYLIKTRGQQVTLSCSPISGHRSVSWYQQTPGQGLQFLFEYFSETQRNKGNFPGRFSGRQFSNSRSEMNVSTLELGDSALYLCASRSREGNIQYFGAGTRLSVL.